These 28 T cell receptor beta chains were all obtained from the same sample, sequenced in a study of cytomegalovirus exposure and HLA in healthy donors. PCR amplification relied on 60 Vbeta primers (plus 13 Jbeta primers). Assay used: immunoSEQ multiplex PCR; TCRdb lists only in-frame clones, some missing. Of approximately 160,000 clones listed, about 77% were seen once; the top ten hold roughly 2.6%. Sequencing was carried out using PBMCs. The receptor set was obtained from a woman aged 40 to 50 in good health and CMV-seropositive.

This clone was counted a few times. J is TRBJ1-4 and V is TRBV2; 10 bases are shared with TRBD1. Germline V lookup: CDR1 SNHLY, CDR2 FYNNEI. V shed 6 bases and J 6 bases; nucleotides not matched to a gene: 4. The CDR3 runs to 14 residues. The CDR3 coding sequence is TGTGCCAGCAGGAGGGGGACAGGGGATGAAAAACTGTTTTTT. It is translated as CASRRGTGDEKLFF.

The chain couples TRBV4-3 to TRBJ2-5, with 15 bases matching TRBD2. The CDR3 consists of 15 residues. The germline V gene encodes CDR1 LGHNA and CDR2 YSLEER. Trimming cost V 3 bases and J 5 bases; bases outside gene matches: 1. The CDR3 region has the DNA TGCGCCAGCAGCCAGGGGACTAGCGGGGGGGAGACCCAGTACTTC. Translating it yields CASSQGTSGGETQYF.

The chain employs TRBV29-1 and TRBJ2-7; TRBD2 aligns across 14 bases. Germline-derived CDR1 and CDR2 are SQVTM and ANQGSEA. The CDR3 has 16 amino acids. V lost 3 bases to trimming and J lost 2 bases; unmatched junction nucleotides: 6. The CDR3 region is CSVDGLAGGSTYEQYF. As DNA, the CDR3 is TGCAGCGTTGACGGACTAGCGGGGGGTAGCACCTACGAGCAGTACTTC.

In its sample, this clone was seen a few times. The gene calls are TRBV29-1 and TRBJ1-2; D not resolved. The CDR3 totals 14 residues. Trimming removed 3 bases from V and 0 bases from J, with 11 bases in between. Germline V CDR1 and CDR2: SQVTM, ANQGSEA. CDR3 region: CSVDQVPANYGYTF. CDR3 in DNA: TGCAGCGTTGACCAGGTCCCCGCTAACTATGGCTACACCTTC.

This clone was seen only once. The chain couples TRBV7-2 to TRBJ2-7; 12 bases align to TRBD2. CDR3 size: 15 residues. Germline V lookup: CDR1 SGHTA, CDR2 FQGNSA. The V segment lost 5 bases and the J segment 3 bases; nucleotides outside the gene matches: 5. The CDR3 spells CASSPTSGRHYEQYF. CDR3 coding DNA: TGTGCCAGCAGCCCGACTAGCGGGAGACACTACGAGCAGTACTTC.

This clone was seen only a few times. The rearrangement joins TRBV7-2 to TRBJ2-7; 9 nucleotides line up with TRBD2. V dropped 4 bases and J dropped 6; count of bases not matched to a gene: 7. The CDR3 consists of 14 residues. CDR1 and CDR2 (germline): SGHTA, FQGNSA. CDR3 loop: CASSSAGGLSEQYF. Written as DNA, the CDR3 is TGTGCCAGCAGCTCGGCGGGGGGGCTATCCGAGCAGTACTTC.

This chain connects TRBV25-1 to TRBJ1-1; D is unclear. This CDR3 is 12 amino acids long. The germline V gene has CDR1 MGHDK and CDR2 SYGVNS. The V end lost 6 bases, the J end lost 5 bases, and 10 bases lay between the germline ends. CDR3 loop: CASRQVGTEAFF. The DNA of the CDR3 is TGTGCCAGCAGGCAGGTAGGAACTGAAGCTTTCTTT. Full variable domain (missing parts from reference TRBV25-1 and TRBJ1-1): EADIYQTPRYLVIGTGKKITLECSQTMGHDKMYWYQQDPGMELHLIHYSYGVNSTEKGDLSSESTVSRIRTEHFPLTLESARPSHTSQYLCASRQVGTEAFFGQGTRLTVV.

The chain recombines TRBV6-6 with TRBJ1-1, with D maybe TRBD1 (5 bases). With 6 bases removed from V and 8 bases from J, the gap between germline ends came to 10 bases. The CDR3 consists of 11 residues. Looked up from germline, CDR1 is MNHNY and CDR2 is SVGAGI (reference sequence). The CDR3 is CASRAGYEAFF. The DNA for the CDR3 is TGTGCCAGCAGGGCAGGGTACGAAGCTTTCTTT.

The gene calls are TRBV11-2 and TRBJ2-1; 12 bases match TRBD2. The CDR3 runs 15 residues. The germline gives CDR1 SGHAT, CDR2 FQNNGV. J gave up 7 bases and V 3 bases, and 4 bases lay outside the gene matches. The chain's CDR3 is CASSLLAGGYNEQFF. In nucleotides, the CDR3 is TGTGCCAGCAGCTTGCTAGCGGGGGGGTATAATGAGCAGTTCTTC.

This clone was picked up one time. The chain recombines TRBV5-1 with TRBJ1-2; TRBD1 might be the D (6 bases). Germline values: CDR1 SGHRS, CDR2 YFSETQ. Trimming removed 0 bases at V and 5 bases at J, with 11 bases between. CDR3 length: 14 amino acids. Here the CDR3 DNA reads TGCGCCAGCAGCTTGGGGGGGCTTGGGTATGGCTACACCTTC. This gives the protein CASSLGGLGYGYTF.

V is TRBV6-6 and J is TRBJ1-1, with D hard to call. This CDR3 is 15 amino acids long. V gave up 2 bases and J gave up 0 bases, with 10 bases separating them. Germline V gene sequence: CDR1 MNHNY, CDR2 SVGAGI (reference sequence). CDR3 sequence (DNA): TGTGCCAGCAGTTACGGTAACGGGATGAACACTGAAGCTTTCTTT. It translates to CASSYGNGMNTEAFF.

The chain couples TRBV7-6 to TRBJ2-7; 9 positions agree with TRBD2. Germline values: CDR1 SGHVS, CDR2 FNYEAQ. The trim removed 4 bases at V and 7 bases at J, leaving 5 bases unmatched. The CDR3 length is 13 residues. CDR3 region: CASSSAGGWEQYF. The CDR3 DNA sequence: TGTGCCAGCAGCTCGGCGGGAGGGTGGGAGCAGTACTTC.

The rearrangement links TRBV2 to TRBJ2-1; D gene uncertain. Germline assignment: CDR1 SNHLY and CDR2 FYNNEI. This CDR3 spans 16 amino acids. The V and J ends lost 1 base and 5 bases respectively, with 15 bases between them. As DNA, the CDR3 is TGTGCCAGCAGTGAAGTCTGGGCTACAGTTGACAATGAGCAGTTCTTC. It translates to CASSEVWATVDNEQFF.

The CDR3 sequence: CASSPWSGGRDTQYF. CDR3 in DNA: TGTGCCAGCAGCCCGTGGTCGGGGGGACGTGATACGCAGTATTTT. V gene TRBV7-2 combines with J gene TRBJ2-3; 7 nucleotides line up with TRBD2. The CDR3 totals 15 residues. Germline lookup yields CDR1 SGHTA and CDR2 FQGNSA. Trimming removed 5 bases from V and 6 bases from J; junction bases left unmatched: 11.

The chain has TRBV7-2 and TRBJ2-4; 7 nucleotides align to TRBD2. V was pared by 6 bases and J by 2 bases, with 13 bases of the junction left unmatched. The CDR3 spans 17 residues. From germline, CDR1 is SGHTA and CDR2 FQGNSA. CDR3 residues: CASSHGGYDLTKNIQYF. In DNA form, the CDR3 reads TGTGCCAGCAGTCACGGGGGGTATGATTTGACCAAAAACATTCAGTACTTC.

V and J are TRBV6-1 and TRBJ1-4; tentatively, D is TRBD1 (5 bases). Germline CDR1 is MNHNS and CDR2 is SASEGT. The CDR3 contains 15 residues. V lost 5 bases to trimming and J lost 1 base, with 11 bases between them. CDR3 nucleotides: TGTGCCAGCAGTTCGGGGGGGGAAACTAATGAAAAACTGTTTTTT. Its protein product is CASSSGGETNEKLFF.

The J gene is TRBJ1-6, the V gene TRBV6-5; D gene uncertain. V shed 2 bases and J shed 7 bases, with 12 bases lying between them. CDR3 length equals 15 residues. CDR1 is MNHEY, CDR2 SVGAGI, per germline. For the CDR3, the DNA is TGTGCCAGCAGTTACGAGGGATCAGGAAATTCACCCCTCCACTTT. It codes for CASSYEGSGNSPLHF.

The V call is TRBV25-1, the J call TRBJ2-7; D is unclear. V lost 3 bases and J lost 0, with 9 bases in between. The length of the CDR3 is 14 residues. The germline gives CDR1 MGHDK, CDR2 SYGVNS. The CDR3 region is CASSDRPHSYEQYF. CDR3 DNA: TGTGCCAGCAGTGACAGGCCTCACTCCTACGAGCAGTACTTC.

This clone was counted only a few times. One end of the junction fails to match germline, which may point to a read error. The CDR3 nucleotides read TGTTCCAGCAGCTTATTTCTCAGTCTATATTTT. Amino acid sequence: CSSSLFLSLYF. The chain joins TRBV7-9 to TRBJ1-3; D gene unclear. CDR3 size: 11 residues. The germline gives CDR1 SEHNR, CDR2 FQNEAQ (reference sequence).

The chain combines TRBV25-1 with TRBJ2-7, with 7 bases matching TRBD1. Germline CDR1 MGHDK, CDR2 SYGVNS. CDR3 length: 15 residues. Trimming at V came to 4 bases and at J to 5 bases, leaving 11 bases not matched to a gene. The CDR3 bases are TGTGCCAGCAGTGGATTTAGACAGGGTGTCGACGAGCAGTACTTC. This codes for CASSGFRQGVDEQYF.

The genes are TRBV6-1 and TRBJ1-4; 8 bases match TRBD1. V lost 3 bases to trimming and J lost 10 bases; unmatched junction nucleotides: 7. This CDR3 region has 14 residues. Germline V gene lookup returns CDR1 MNHNS and CDR2 SASEGT. CDR3 nucleotides: TGTGCCAGCAGTGATGGGACAGGATATGCAAAACTGTTTTTT. It yields the protein CASSDGTGYAKLFF.

The gene calls are TRBV19 and TRBJ2-2; D is undetermined. Trimming stripped 2 bases from V and 2 bases from J, with 9 bases between. This CDR3 has 15 amino acids. Germline V gene sequence: CDR1 LNHDA, CDR2 SQIVND (reference sequence). For the CDR3, the DNA is TGTGCCAGTAGTATAAAGCAGGCTAACACCGGGGAGCTGTTTTTT. It specifies CASSIKQANTGELFF.

The chain uses TRBV11-2 and TRBJ2-3; possibly TRBD2 for D (5 bases). The V gene lost 6 bases and the J gene lost 0 bases, with 7 bases spanning the gap. Per the germline V gene, CDR1 is SGHAT and CDR2 is FQNNGV. The CDR3 contains 13 residues. The CDR3 DNA is TGTGCCAGCAGTCCGGGGAGCACAGATACGCAGTATTTT. Protein sequence: CASSPGSTDTQYF.

The chain recombines TRBV28 with TRBJ1-1; no clear D gene. CDR1 and CDR2 (germline): MDHEN, SYDVKM. This CDR3 spans 15 amino acids. The V end was cut by 6 bases, the J end by 3 bases, with 17 bases between. The CDR3 loop reads CASRMPGRRYTEAFF. DNA for the CDR3: TGTGCCAGCAGGATGCCGGGGAGAAGGTACACTGAAGCTTTCTTT.

This clone showed up just once. The V and J genes are TRBV7-2 and TRBJ2-1, with 16 bases matching TRBD2. Germline trimming cut 4 bases from V and 8 bases from J; bases unmatched to any gene: 8. Per germline, CDR1 SGHTA and CDR2 FQGNSA. The CDR3 sequence is 17 residues long. CDR3 loop: CASSSIGTSGRGHEQFF. In DNA form, the CDR3 reads TGTGCCAGCAGCTCGATAGGGACTAGCGGGAGGGGGCATGAGCAGTTCTTC.

V and J are TRBV9 and TRBJ1-2, with no clear D. Trimming shortened V by 3 bases and J by 4 bases, and 7 bases separated the two germline ends. This CDR3 is built from 12 residues. Germline CDR1 is SGDLS and CDR2 is YYNGEE. The DNA for the CDR3 is TGTGCCAGCAGCGATGGCCCCTATGGCTACACCTTC. This gives the protein CASSDGPYGYTF.

The chain joins TRBV11-2 to TRBJ2-1; D is uncertain. The CDR3 totals 16 residues. Germline assignment: CDR1 SGHAT and CDR2 FQNNGV. The V gene lost 4 bases and the J gene lost 0 bases, with 13 bases spanning the gap. The CDR3 is CASSSRSTSSYNEQFF. Written as DNA, the CDR3 is TGTGCCAGCAGCTCGAGGAGCACGAGCTCCTACAATGAGCAGTTCTTC.

As DNA, the CDR3 is TGTGCCAGCAGGACCCTGTTACAGGGGGCGGCACAAGATACGCAGTATTTT. Translating gives CASRTLLQGAAQDTQYF. The chain has TRBV2 and TRBJ2-3, with 9 positions matching TRBD1. V gave up 6 bases and J gave up 5 bases; unmatched junction bases: 15. In germline, CDR1 is SNHLY, CDR2 FYNNEI. The length of the CDR3 is 17 residues.